These 30 T cell receptor beta chains share one sample of origin, sequenced in a study of T cell changes during pregnancy in multiple sclerosis. The repertoire was sequenced with immunoSEQ multiplex PCR; TCRdb's copy has only in-frame clones and lacks some. In the table there are about 73,000 clones, 80% to 95% of which are singletons. This sample comprised peripheral blood, obtained in the third trimester of pregnancy. The receptors originated from a female donor in good health, enrolled as a control in a pregnancy study.

V usage is TRBV10-3 and J usage is TRBJ2-3; 7 nucleotides agree with TRBD2. V was clipped by 10 bases and J by 1 base; unmatched bases: 11. Germline V CDR1 and CDR2: ENHRY, SYGVKD. The CDR3 is made up of 15 amino acids. The CDR3 region is CATGSSGVRTDTQYF. The CDR3 region has the DNA TGTGCCACCGGGTCAAGCGGGGTACGCACAGATACGCAGTATTTT.

The count of this clone is one. For the CDR3, the DNA is TGTGCCAGCAGCTTGGGGGGTGAGGGCTACGAGCAGTACTTC. Translating it yields CASSLGGEGYEQYF. The V and J genes are TRBV5-6 and TRBJ2-7, with D possibly matching TRBD2 (5 bases). Trimming stripped 0 bases from V and 3 bases from J, with 10 bases between. The germline V gene encodes CDR1 SGHDT and CDR2 YYEEEE. The CDR3 is 14 residues long.

In its sample, this clone was seen once. V gene TRBV5-3 combines with J gene TRBJ2-2; the match to TRBD2 covers 9 bases. TRBV5-3 is assigned to the ORF class and has an uncertain function. Germline trimming cut 3 bases from V and 3 bases from J; bases unmatched to any gene: 6. This CDR3 is built from 16 residues. The DNA of the CDR3 is TGTGCCAGAAGCTCCAGCGGGAGGAACGACACCGGGGAGCTGTTTTTT. Translation gives CARSSSGRNDTGELFF.

This chain connects TRBV2 to TRBJ1-1; 9 bases are a match to TRBD1. V shed 7 bases and J 4 bases; nucleotides not matched to a gene: 7. In germline, CDR1 is SNHLY, CDR2 FYNNEI. The length of the CDR3 is 14 residues. CDR3 residues: CASNRGLSATEAFF. For the CDR3, the DNA is TGTGCCAGCAACAGGGGGCTCTCGGCCACTGAAGCTTTCTTT.

The CDR3 loop is CASSIGTGVNQPQHF. The CDR3 bases are TGTGCCAGTAGTATAGGCACAGGGGTCAATCAGCCCCAGCATTTT. This chain connects TRBV19 to TRBJ1-5; 7 nucleotides match TRBD1. This CDR3 contains 15 residues. J lost 3 bases, V lost 1 base, and 3 bases had no gene match. From germline, CDR1 is LNHDA and CDR2 SQIVND (reference sequence).

The V gene is TRBV27, the J gene TRBJ1-5; 7 nucleotides align to TRBD1. Germline values: CDR1 MNHEY, CDR2 SMNVEV (reference sequence). The CDR3 is made up of 14 amino acids. Losses at the gene ends were 5 bases for V and 6 bases for J; bases not matched to a gene: 7. CDR3 residues: CASSPHTGVQPQHF. In DNA form, the CDR3 reads TGTGCCAGCAGTCCGCACACAGGGGTTCAGCCCCAGCATTTT.

This chain uses TRBV4-3 with TRBJ2-3; 9 bases fit TRBD2. Looked up from germline, CDR1 is LGHNA and CDR2 is YSLEER. J gave up 6 bases and V 3 bases, and 4 bases lay outside the gene matches. CDR3 length: 14 residues. This CDR3 reads CASSQAGGGDTQYF. For the CDR3, the DNA is TGCGCCAGCAGCCAGGCGGGAGGGGGGGATACGCAGTATTTT.

The V and J genes are TRBV29-1 and TRBJ2-1; 8 bases are a match to TRBD1. The CDR3 totals 14 residues. V shed 1 base and J 4 bases; nucleotides not matched to a gene: 3. Germline-derived CDR1 and CDR2 are SQVTM and ANQGSEA. CDR3 in amino acids: CSVEGTGRYNEQFF. CDR3 DNA sequence: TGCAGCGTTGAAGGGACAGGGAGATACAATGAGCAGTTCTTC.

V and J are TRBV27 and TRBJ1-1; D is possibly TRBD1 (5 bases). V lost 2 bases, J lost 8 bases, and 9 bases lay in between. Germline CDR1 MNHEY, CDR2 SMNVEV (reference sequence). The CDR3 is 12 amino acids. CDR3 protein: CASSLKGAEAFF. The CDR3 DNA follows: TGTGCCAGCAGTTTAAAAGGGGCCGAAGCTTTCTTT.

This clone has just one count. This sequence joins TRBV6-1 and TRBJ2-2; 9 bases align to TRBD1. With V trimmed by 3 bases and J by 3 bases, 8 bases remained unmatched. The V gene's germline CDR1 is MNHNS and CDR2 SASEGT. The CDR3 spans 17 residues. The CDR3, as DNA: TGTGCCAGCAGTGATTTGCTTTGGACAGGGGACACCGGGGAGCTGTTTTTT. It is translated as CASSDLLWTGDTGELFF.

The CDR3 here is CASIGLAGGNEQFF. CDR3 nucleotides: TGTGCCAGTATCGGACTAGCGGGAGGCAATGAGCAGTTCTTC. The V call is TRBV19, the J call TRBJ2-1; TRBD2 agrees at 14 bases. V shed 7 bases, J shed 6 bases, and the junction held 2 bases outside the gene matches. Germline loops: CDR1 LNHDA, CDR2 SQIVND (reference sequence). This CDR3 contains 14 residues.

The chain combines TRBV5-6 with TRBJ2-5; 8 nucleotides match TRBD2. This CDR3 contains 13 residues. Germline V gives CDR1 SGHDT, CDR2 YYEEEE. The junction had 5 bases not matched to a gene; V was cut back by 6 bases and J by 4 bases. CDR3 residues: CASILGGGETQYF. As DNA, the CDR3 is TGTGCCAGCATCCTCGGGGGGGGAGAGACCCAGTACTTC.

V is TRBV27 and J is TRBJ2-1; D gene unclear. CDR1 and CDR2 (germline): MNHEY, SMNVEV (reference sequence). The V gene lost 5 bases and the J gene lost 4 bases, with 3 bases spanning the gap. This CDR3 is 11 amino acids long. The CDR3 here is CASSAYNEQFF. The CDR3 nucleotides read TGTGCCAGCAGTGCGTACAATGAGCAGTTCTTC.

The gene calls are TRBV7-3 and TRBJ2-4; TRBD2 agrees at 12 bases. This CDR3 has 16 amino acids. The germline CDR1 and CDR2 sequences are SGHTA and FQGTGA. The V segment lost 2 bases and the J segment 7 bases; nucleotides outside the gene matches: 6. CDR3 loop: CASSLLAGGRENIQYF. CDR3 nucleotides: TGTGCCAGCAGCTTACTAGCGGGAGGGCGGGAGAACATTCAGTACTTC.

The CDR3 DNA sequence: TGTGCCAGCAGCGATATCGGGTTTTTAGTTGGGAACACTGAAGCTTTCTTT. Translated, it gives CASSDIGFLVGNTEAFF. V is TRBV5-4 and J is TRBJ1-1; no clear D. The CDR3 is made up of 17 amino acids. Germline CDR1 reads SGHNT; CDR2 reads YYREEE (reference sequence). Trimming left V 4 bases short and J 1 base short, with 20 bases between.

This sequence joins TRBV2 and TRBJ2-1; TRBD2 agrees at 12 bases. This CDR3 region has 14 residues. Germline lookup yields CDR1 SNHLY and CDR2 FYNNEI. After removal of 7 bases from V and 4 bases from J, the junction contained 2 bases not matched to a gene. CDR3 sequence (DNA): TGTGCCAGCAACCTAGCGGGAGGGTACAATGAGCAGTTCTTC. This gives the protein CASNLAGGYNEQFF.

This chain joins TRBV10-3 and TRBJ1-4; TRBD1 aligns across 10 bases. J was trimmed by 1 base and V by 4 bases; bases with no gene match: 6. Germline values: CDR1 ENHRY, CDR2 SYGVKD. The CDR3 is made up of 17 amino acids. The CDR3 nucleotides read TGTGCCATCAGTGGGTCGCGGGACAGGGGAACTAATGAAAAACTGTTTTTT. Translating it yields CAISGSRDRGTNEKLFF.

This sequence joins TRBV7-9 and TRBJ2-3; no clear D. Per the germline V gene, CDR1 is SEHNR and CDR2 is FQNEAQ (reference sequence). Deletions cut 3 bases from V and 2 bases from J, with 12 bases between. CDR3 length equals 15 residues. The CDR3 coding sequence is TGTGCCAGCAGCTTCTTAGCTCAAAACACAGATACGCAGTATTTT. It yields the protein CASSFLAQNTDTQYF.

J is TRBJ1-6 and V is TRBV28; 9 bases are a match to TRBD1. J was trimmed by 7 bases and V by 2 bases; bases with no gene match: 0. CDR3 length: 14 residues. CDR1 is MDHEN and CDR2 is SYDVKM in the germline V gene. CDR3 DNA sequence: TGTGCCAGCAGTTTAGGGACAGGGAATTCACCCCTCCACTTT. Protein product: CASSLGTGNSPLHF.

The V and J genes are TRBV27 and TRBJ2-1; TRBD1 is a possible D gene (6 bases). V was cut by 0 bases and J by 4 bases, with 10 bases left in between. The CDR3 covers 15 residues. CDR1 is MNHEY, CDR2 SMNVEV, per germline (reference sequence). The CDR3 region is CASSLSGHIYNEQFF. DNA of the CDR3: TGTGCCAGCAGTTTATCGGGACATATTTACAATGAGCAGTTCTTC.

J is TRBJ2-3 and V is TRBV29-1, with TRBD1 matching over 7 bases. Per germline, CDR1 SQVTM and CDR2 ANQGSEA. The CDR3 has 14 residues. Losses at the gene ends were 5 bases for V and 3 bases for J; bases not matched to a gene: 8. The CDR3 DNA is TGCAGCGTTCCCCCGCCAGGGGGAACAGATACGCAGTATTTT. Its protein product is CSVPPPGGTDTQYF.

This chain joins TRBV9 and TRBJ1-5; tentatively, D is TRBD1 (5 bases). The V end lost 3 bases, the J end lost 4 bases, and 11 bases lay between the germline ends. The CDR3 length is 14 residues. Germline V lookup: CDR1 SGDLS, CDR2 YYNGEE. Here the CDR3 reads CASSGGSANQPQHF. CDR3 DNA sequence: TGTGCCAGCAGCGGGGGCTCAGCTAATCAGCCCCAGCATTTT.

This chain connects TRBV6-5 to TRBJ1-2, with TRBD1 as a possible D gene (6 bases). CDR1 and CDR2 from the germline V gene are MNHEY and SVGAGI. The germline V and J ends were trimmed by 7 bases and 6 bases, with 18 bases remaining between them. The CDR3 totals 14 residues. This CDR3 is CASTQGRGADGYTF. The CDR3 DNA sequence: TGTGCCAGCACCCAGGGGAGGGGGGCTGATGGCTACACCTTC.

This clone was found a few times. This chain links TRBV7-2 with TRBJ1-1, with D hard to call. This CDR3 region has 15 residues. V dropped 3 bases and J dropped 0 bases, with 11 bases sitting between them. Germline V gives CDR1 SGHTA, CDR2 FQGNSA. The CDR3 loop is CASSFRSTLNTEAFF. The CDR3 DNA sequence: TGTGCCAGCAGCTTCCGGTCGACACTGAACACTGAAGCTTTCTTT.

V and J are TRBV13 and TRBJ2-5; a weak D match, TRBD1 (6 bases). From germline, CDR1 is PRHDT and CDR2 FYEKMQ (reference sequence). V shed 3 bases and J shed 4 bases, with 18 bases lying between them. The CDR3 sequence is 16 residues long. The CDR3 bases are TGTGCCAGCAGCTTCGGTTATTGGGGGCGCTTAGAGACCCAGTACTTC. This sequence encodes CASSFGYWGRLETQYF.

J is TRBJ2-5 and V is TRBV29-1, with TRBD2 matching over 7 bases. Germline V gene lookup returns CDR1 SQVTM and CDR2 ANQGSEA. V shed 4 bases and J 5 bases; nucleotides not matched to a gene: 10. This CDR3 is 14 amino acids long. In nucleotides, the CDR3 is TGCAGCGTTGCATCTAGCGGCTCCTTCGAGACCCAGTACTTC. Protein: CSVASSGSFETQYF.

The V call is TRBV14, the J call TRBJ1-2, with 7 bases lining up with TRBD1. In germline, CDR1 is SGHDN, CDR2 FVKESK. Unmatched junction bases numbered 12, after V lost 3 bases and J lost 5 bases. The length of the CDR3 is 16 residues. The CDR3 nucleotides read TGTGCCAGCAGCCACCTAAAAGGAGGACAGGTGTATGGCTACACCTTC. Protein: CASSHLKGGQVYGYTF.

The V call is TRBV6-4, the J call TRBJ2-7, with TRBD1 as a possible D gene (7 bases). CDR3 size: 15 residues. Germline V gene lookup returns CDR1 MRHNA and CDR2 SNTAGT. Trimming shortened V by 3 bases and J by 5 bases, and 17 bases separated the two germline ends. CDR3 region: CASSEGPRGVHEQYF. CDR3 DNA sequence: TGTGCCAGCAGTGAAGGTCCCAGGGGGGTCCACGAGCAGTACTTC.

This chain links TRBV2 with TRBJ2-1; 9 bases map to TRBD2. J was trimmed by 2 bases and V by 8 bases; bases with no gene match: 4. This CDR3 contains 14 residues. CDR1 SNHLY and CDR2 FYNNEI come from the germline V gene. CDR3 DNA sequence: TGTGCCAGCGGGAGCGGGAGGACCTACAATGAGCAGTTCTTC. This codes for CASGSGRTYNEQFF.

V and J are TRBV9 and TRBJ2-7; no clear D gene. CDR1 is SGDLS and CDR2 is YYNGEE in the germline V gene. This CDR3 spans 13 amino acids. Trimming stripped 1 base from V and 2 bases from J, with 7 bases between. CDR3 sequence reads: CASSVSPAYEQYF. The CDR3 DNA reads as TGTGCCAGCAGCGTATCTCCAGCCTACGAGCAGTACTTC.